This T cell receptor (beta chain) was sequenced in a study of tumor-infiltrating lymphocytes in oesophageal squamous cell carcinoma. TCRdb passed the PCR reads through MiXCR, listing each CDR3 protein once. The sample holds about 9,600 distinct CDR3 sequences, about 55% seen once. Germline V gene sequence: CDR1 SGHTA, CDR2 FQGNSA. This CDR3 is built from 12 residues. V was pared by 5 bases and J by 8 bases, with 12 bases between. The V call is TRBV7-2, the J call TRBJ1-2; D unresolved. The specimen was esophageal tumor tissue. The clonotype was recovered from a male donor with esophageal squamous cell carcinoma. The CDR3 coding sequence is TGTGCCAGCAGCAACTTGGGCCAAGGCTACACCTTC. It translates to CASSNLGQGYTF.